This T cell receptor (beta chain) stems from a study of shared clonotypes between healthy human individuals. General study points: Generally, estimated richness proved larger in naive subsets than it did in memory subsets. A handful of donors shared around 5% of their naive CD4 clonotypes. It was only blood that was sampled, and tissue repertoires likely differ.

Germline V gives CDR1 MNHNS, CDR2 SASEGT. The CDR3 is 17 residues long. V lost 6 bases to trimming and J lost 2 bases; unmatched junction nucleotides: 12. Genomic DNA of every subset was divided equally among multiple immunoSEQ plates. Profiled with immunoSEQ multiplex PCR; TCRdb holds only in-frame clones, not every one. The sample records around 1.6 million clones, around 98% being singletons. With regard to this clone: As yet, its antigen is unknown.

Material: naive CD4+ T cells sorted from blood. Subset in this sample: CD45RA+ positively selected. The sequence was collected from a man aged 30 to 45 in good health. The chain combines TRBV6-1 with TRBJ2-7; 11 positions match TRBD2. CDR3 DNA: TGTGCCAGCAGGGAATCTCGCGATAGCGGGAGGGCCTACGAGCAGTACTTC. Its translation: CASRESRDSGRAYEQYF.